This T cell receptor beta chain was documented in a study of blood T cells in healthy people across ages. For the second PCR, which ran for about 7 to 11 cycles, a sample-barcoded 5' primer and a J-beta primer mix were used. TCRdb recomputed calls from the 5' RACE reads with MiXCR, one row per CDR3 protein. This sample has 1.4 million to 1.5 million distinct CDR3 sequences; 42% occur once, and the top ten carry approximately 7.9%. This CDR3 comprises 19 residues. V was trimmed by 0 bases and J by 5 bases, leaving 24 bases between them. The germline CDR1 and CDR2 sequences are SGDLS and YYNGEE. V is TRBV9 and J is TRBJ2-1; D might be TRBD1 or TRBD2, each matching 6 bases. Sequencing used blood. The sequence was obtained from a woman aged 18-29 years in good health. DNA for the CDR3: TGTGCCAGCAGCGTAGCTACCCTTCGACAGGCGGGGACAAACAATGAGCAGTTCTTC. It codes for CASSVATLRQAGTNNEQFF.